Shown below are 23 T cell receptor beta chains from a single sample sequenced in a study of T-cell reconstitution after alpha-beta-depleted transplantation in children. Construction of the TCRbeta library involved unique molecular identifiers. TCRdb ran MiXCR on the PCR reads and lists one entry per CDR3 protein. The data show 530,000 or so distinct CDR3 sequences, 20% to 30% seen once. The source was PBMCs, collected before TCRalphabeta/CD19-depleted stem cell transplant. Receptors were obtained from a boy in the first two years of life with Wiskott-Aldrich syndrome, due to receive a stem cell transplant.

This clonotype was observed a handful of times. The chain recombines TRBV5-1 with TRBJ1-2, with D hard to call. CDR3 length: 15 residues. V lost 2 bases and J lost 0, with 11 bases in between. The germline V gene encodes CDR1 SGHRS and CDR2 YFSETQ. CDR3 amino acids: CASSLDPTTNYGYTF. CDR3 coding DNA: TGCGCCAGCAGCTTAGATCCGACGACTAACTATGGCTACACCTTC. The full variable domain, in which reference TRBV5-1 and TRBJ1-2 provide the parts outside the CDR3, is KAGVTQTPRYLIKTRGQQVTLSCSPISGHRSVSWYQQTPGQGLQFLFEYFSETQRNKGNFPGRFSGRQFSNSRSEMNVSTLELGDSALYLCASSLDPTTNYGYTFGSGTRLTVV.

The chain is built from TRBV20-1 and TRBJ1-1; no clear D gene. Trimming left V 1 base short and J 4 bases short, with 19 bases between. Germline lookup yields CDR1 DFQATT and CDR2 SNEGSKA (reference sequence). The CDR3 is 16 residues long. The CDR3 is CSARVLRVGFVTEAFF. In DNA, the CDR3 is TGCAGTGCTAGAGTCTTGAGGGTAGGGTTTGTCACTGAAGCTTTCTTT.

The chain recombines TRBV3-1 with TRBJ2-7; 8 bases agree with TRBD1. J gave up 5 bases and V 3 bases, and 0 bases lay outside the gene matches. Germline V gene sequence: CDR1 LGHDT, CDR2 YNNKEL (reference sequence). The CDR3 loop spans 12 amino acids. The CDR3 nucleotides are TGTGCCAGCAGCCAGGGACAGGACGAGCAGTACTTC. Encoded protein: CASSQGQDEQYF.

This clonotype was detected a few times. V and J are TRBV12-3 or TRBV12-4 and TRBJ2-1; 9 bases map to TRBD2. Trimming removed 1 base from V and 5 bases from J; junction bases left unmatched: 3. The CDR3 has 15 amino acids. The DNA of the CDR3 is TGTGCCAGCAGTTTAGTAGCGGGAGTAAACAATGAGCAGTTCTTC. It translates to CASSLVAGVNNEQFF.

This clonotype was picked up a small number of times. The V and J genes are TRBV20-1 and TRBJ2-7; possibly TRBD1 for D (6 bases). Trimming left V 3 bases short and J 5 bases short, with 8 bases between. CDR1 and CDR2 (germline): DFQATT, SNEGSKA (reference sequence). The CDR3 consists of 11 residues. CDR3 protein: CSASYRDEQYF. The CDR3 DNA is TGCAGTGCTAGTTACAGGGACGAGCAGTACTTC.

V is TRBV5-1 and J is TRBJ1-2; 7 bases match TRBD1. The length of the CDR3 is 15 residues. J gave up 0 bases and V 4 bases, and 6 bases lay outside the gene matches. Germline CDR1 reads SGHRS; CDR2 reads YFSETQ. The CDR3 protein is CASSPGTAANYGYTF. Here the CDR3 DNA reads TGCGCCAGCAGCCCCGGGACAGCAGCTAACTATGGCTACACCTTC. Supplemented by reference TRBV5-1 and TRBJ1-2, the full variable domain reads KAGVTQTPRYLIKTRGQQVTLSCSPISGHRSVSWYQQTPGQGLQFLFEYFSETQRNKGNFPGRFSGRQFSNSRSEMNVSTLELGDSALYLCASSPGTAANYGYTFGSGTRLTVV.

The chain carries TRBV7-2 and TRBJ1-1; no definite D call. Trimming removed 2 bases from V and 4 bases from J, with 11 bases in between. The germline V gene encodes CDR1 SGHTA and CDR2 FQGNSA. The CDR3 covers 14 residues. CDR3 nucleotides: TGTGCCAGCAGCTTAATGGATCGATCCACTGAAGCTTTCTTT. Translation gives CASSLMDRSTEAFF.

This clonotype was seen a handful of times. The chain couples TRBV20-1 to TRBJ2-3; 11 bases fit TRBD1. This CDR3 has 16 residues. The V and J ends lost 5 bases and 2 bases, in that order; junction bases with no gene match: 9. Germline lookup yields CDR1 DFQATT and CDR2 SNEGSKA (reference sequence). DNA for the CDR3: TGCAGTGCTTCTCCCCCGGGACAGGGGGACACAGATACGCAGTATTTT. Amino acid sequence: CSASPPGQGDTDTQYF.

This clonotype was picked up a small number of times. The J gene is TRBJ2-5, the V gene TRBV12-3 or TRBV12-4, with D unclear. The length of the CDR3 is 14 residues. The V end lost 5 bases, the J end lost 4 bases, and 14 bases lay between the germline ends. CDR3 nucleotide sequence: TGTGCCAGCAGTCATTTCGCAAACTTAGAGACCCAGTACTTC. This encodes CASSHFANLETQYF.

The chain carries TRBV5-1 and TRBJ2-5; maybe TRBD1 (5 bases). The V end was cut by 0 bases, the J end by 1 base, with 13 bases between. The CDR3 length is 16 residues. Germline V gene sequence: CDR1 SGHRS, CDR2 YFSETQ. DNA for the CDR3: TGCGCCAGCAGCTTGGCCCGGACATTACTCCAAGAGACCCAGTACTTC. As protein: CASSLARTLLQETQYF.

The chain employs TRBV12-3 or TRBV12-4 and TRBJ2-7, with 8 bases that match TRBD2. V lost 6 bases and J lost 6; bases outside the gene matches: 19. The CDR3 is made up of 17 amino acids. The CDR3 DNA sequence: TGTGCCAGCAGCCCTACCACTAGCGGTAGCGGCAGGAGCGAGCAGTACTTC. It codes for CASSPTTSGSGRSEQYF.

This chain joins TRBV7-2 and TRBJ2-5, with D uncertain. V dropped 5 bases and J dropped 0 bases, with 10 bases sitting between them. The CDR3 is 14 amino acids. Germline CDR1 and CDR2: SGHTA and FQGNSA. In DNA, the CDR3 is TGTGCCAGCAGCCAAGGCACCTACCAAGAGACCCAGTACTTC. Translation gives CASSQGTYQETQYF.

This rearrangement joins TRBV5-1 to TRBJ1-1; D perhaps matches TRBD1 (5 bases). The CDR3 loop spans 14 amino acids. The V gene lost 0 bases and the J gene lost 6 bases, with 12 bases spanning the gap. Germline V gives CDR1 SGHRS, CDR2 YFSETQ. This CDR3 reads CASSLEAGLAEAFF. The CDR3 bases are TGCGCCAGCAGCTTGGAGGCAGGGCTGGCTGAAGCTTTCTTT.

V and J are TRBV5-1 and TRBJ1-1; TRBD1 is a possible D gene (5 bases). The CDR3 extends over 15 amino acids. In germline, CDR1 is SGHRS, CDR2 YFSETQ. Trimming cost V 4 bases and J 1 base, with 14 bases left between them. The CDR3 sequence is CASSRGQVRNTEAFF. CDR3 bases: TGCGCCAGCAGCCGAGGACAAGTCCGGAACACTGAAGCTTTCTTT.

The chain recombines TRBV9 with TRBJ2-7; the D gene is possibly TRBD2 (5 bases). CDR3 length equals 14 residues. V lost 0 bases, J lost 3 bases, and 10 bases lay in between. Germline assignment: CDR1 SGDLS and CDR2 YYNGEE. CDR3 DNA sequence: TGTGCCAGCAGCGTAGGTAGCGCGGGCTACGAGCAGTACTTC. This gives the protein CASSVGSAGYEQYF.

The V and J genes are TRBV14 and TRBJ2-1, with 9 bases aligning to TRBD2. V was clipped by 6 bases and J by 0 bases; unmatched bases: 18. The CDR3 sequence is 20 residues long. The V gene's germline CDR1 is SGHDN and CDR2 FVKESK. The CDR3 protein is CASSPLTSGTLRSSYNEQFF. DNA for the CDR3: TGTGCCAGCAGTCCTTTGACTAGCGGAACCCTTAGGAGCTCCTACAATGAGCAGTTCTTC.

This clonotype was found a few times. V and J are TRBV29-1 and TRBJ2-5, with 8 bases fitting TRBD2. Germline CDR1 is SQVTM and CDR2 is ANQGSEA. This CDR3 region has 14 residues. With 5 bases clipped from V and 1 base from J, the junction kept 6 bases outside the gene matches. This CDR3 is CSVPRTSGQETQYF. The DNA of the CDR3 is TGCAGCGTTCCGAGAACTAGCGGCCAAGAGACCCAGTACTTC.

This rearrangement joins TRBV12-3 or TRBV12-4 to TRBJ2-7; D possibly corresponds to TRBD2 (6 bases). The CDR3 length is 16 residues. Trimming removed 3 bases at V and 6 bases at J, with 21 bases between. CDR3 in amino acids: CASSFSKLALASEQYF. The CDR3 bases are TGTGCCAGCAGTTTCTCGAAACTAGCTCTTGCCAGCGAGCAGTACTTC.

The genes are TRBV5-1 and TRBJ2-2; TRBD1 might be the D (5 bases). V lost 0 bases and J 3 bases, leaving 9 bases between the germline ends. CDR3 length: 15 amino acids. Germline assignment: CDR1 SGHRS and CDR2 YFSETQ. The CDR3 loop reads CASSLARVDTGELFF. The CDR3 DNA is TGCGCCAGCAGCTTGGCCAGGGTCGACACCGGGGAGCTGTTTTTT.

This chain connects TRBV20-1 to TRBJ2-3, with D perhaps TRBD2 (5 bases). CDR1 and CDR2 from the germline V gene are DFQATT and SNEGSKA (reference sequence). This CDR3 region has 15 residues. The V and J ends lost 6 bases and 2 bases respectively, with 18 bases between them. In DNA form, the CDR3 reads TGCAGTGCCATTAGACTAACGTCTAACACAGATACGCAGTATTTT. Translated: CSAIRLTSNTDTQYF.

This clonotype was counted only a few times. The chain employs TRBV20-1 and TRBJ2-5; TRBD2 agrees at 7 bases. The CDR3 is 14 amino acids. The germline V gene encodes CDR1 DFQATT and CDR2 SNEGSKA (reference sequence). J was trimmed by 5 bases and V by 5 bases; bases with no gene match: 11. CDR3 residues: CSAEGGRGLETQYF. The CDR3 DNA sequence: TGCAGTGCTGAGGGCGGGAGAGGATTGGAGACCCAGTACTTC.

This chain links TRBV12-3 or TRBV12-4 with TRBJ2-3; 7 bases agree with TRBD1. The junction had 4 bases not matched to a gene; V was cut back by 4 bases and J by 0 bases. This CDR3 is 15 amino acids long. DNA of the CDR3: TGTGCCAGCAGTTCAGGACAGGCGAGCACAGATACGCAGTATTTT. Amino acids: CASSSGQASTDTQYF.

This clonotype was counted between two and nine times. The gene calls are TRBV20-1 and TRBJ2-1, with TRBD2 identical over 8 bases. The V and J ends lost 3 bases and 5 bases, in that order; junction bases with no gene match: 6. CDR3 length equals 14 residues. CDR1 is DFQATT, CDR2 SNEGSKA, per germline (reference sequence). CDR3 DNA sequence: TGCAGTGCTAGTGTGCCTAGCGGGCACAATGAGCAGTTCTTC. Protein: CSASVPSGHNEQFF.